This record concerns one T cell receptor beta chain sequence. The antigen is not known. Libraries were prepared by immunoSEQ multiplex PCR; TCRdb keeps only in-frame clonotypes and omits some of them. The sample includes 55,000 to 85,000 clones, 95% of them seen just once. Per the germline V gene, CDR1 is MGHRA and CDR2 is YSYEKL. V shed 0 bases, J shed 7 bases, and the junction held 10 bases outside the gene matches. The CDR3 runs 17 residues. From resections taken during corrective heart surgery, the thymus tissue was obtained. Having surgery to correct congenital heart defects, healthy Finnish infants acted as the donors. This entry comes from a study of human thymus T cells. Study outcomes and limitations: Gene usage for V and J segments appeared biased in thymic and blood repertoires. Highly overlapping thymic repertoires in unrelated individuals were reported by related research.

The chain is built from TRBV4-1 and TRBJ1-4; TRBD1 matches at 8 bases. This TCR came from a girl less than two years old with a congenital heart defect but otherwise immunologically healthy. The material sequenced was thymus tissue. The CDR3 coding sequence is TGCGCCAGCAGCCAAGAAATGGAAACAGGGGGTAGTGAAAAACTGTTTTTT. Protein sequence: CASSQEMETGGSEKLFF.